This TCR beta chain was recorded in a study of blood T cell repertoires in COVID-19. The overall study: COVID-19 samples, acute and convalescent, were from the United States, Italy and Spain. PBMCs, B-cell-depleted T cells, or T cells were the source of the cDNA or gDNA that made up the material.

The table lists this clone with a count of one. V gave up 4 bases and J gave up 2 bases; unmatched junction bases: 13. The germline V gene encodes CDR1 LNHDA and CDR2 SQIVND (reference sequence). The CDR3 consists of 18 residues. Per the original methods: Estimated nucleated cell counts came from reference gene primer amplification. Sequencing was performed with immunoSEQ multiplex PCR; in TCRdb, only in-frame clones are kept and a portion is missing. The V and J calls and clone size were taken over from that table, and D and trimming were inferred from the DNA. The table lists about 120,000 clones, about four fifths of them singletons.

This sequence joins TRBV19 and TRBJ2-3; 9 positions agree with TRBD1. This TCR came from a man aged 65 to 85 with acute or convalescent COVID-19. The sequenced sample consisted of peripheral blood. The CDR3 is CASSSYTTGGYPTDTQYF. CDR3 sequence (DNA): TGTGCCAGTAGTAGCTATACGACAGGGGGTTACCCCACAGATACGCAGTATTTT.